These T cell receptor beta chains were read from a single sample in a study of regulatory T cells in long-lasting Graves disease. From the multiplex PCR reads, TCRdb called clonotypes with MiXCR, one entry per CDR3 protein. The table records 400,000 to 500,000 distinct CDR3 sequences, approximately 16% of them present only once. These sequences were also reported in another study, on T cells in Graves' hyperthyroidism and ophthalmopathy.

The sample in question was peripheral blood mononuclear cells (PBMCs), obtained at new diagnosis, from a patient treated with antithyroid drugs. The receptors originated from a woman in her 30s with Graves disease. The CDR3 runs from the conserved cysteine through the conserved F or W. The order of the fields is clone size, V gene, D gene, J gene, CDR3 protein, CDR3 DNA. The D gene is left open where the match is weak. The size entry is marked missing in some rows and otherwise reads once, few, many or a size class.

many	TRBV2	TRBD1	TRBJ2-5	CASNPGQGALKTQYF	TGTGCCAGCAACCCAGGACAGGGGGCATTGAAGACCCAGTACTTC
many	TRBV15	NA	TRBJ2-1	CATSRDLSVNEQFF	TGTGCCACCAGCAGAGATTTGAGCGTCAATGAGCAGTTCTTC
many	TRBV6-1	TRBD1	TRBJ2-3	CASSLNPGQWRNTQYF	TGTGCCAGCAGCCTAAACCCGGGACAGTGGAGGAATACGCAGTATTTT
many	TRBV19	NA	TRBJ2-7	CASSIGGGYYEQYF	TGTGCCAGTAGTATCGGAGGGGGCTACTACGAGCAGTACTTC
NA	TRBV12-3/TRBV12-4	NA	TRBJ2-4	CASSLTAQGEGIQYF	TGTGCCAGCAGTCTTACGGCACAGGGTGAGGGCATTCAGTACTTC
NA	TRBV28	TRBD2	TRBJ2-1	CASSSGLALPSNEQFF	TGTGCCAGCAGTAGCGGACTAGCCTTACCTTCCAATGAGCAGTTCTTC
many	TRBV6-2/TRBV6-3	NA	TRBJ2-1	CASSWDVRLLRFF	TGTGCCAGCAGTTGGGATGTTCGGCTTCTTCGGTTCTTC
NA	TRBV4-3	NA	TRBJ1-2	CASSQEVTDNYGYTF	TGCGCCAGCAGCCAAGAAGTTACGGATAACTATGGCTACACCTTC
few	TRBV4-3	NA	TRBJ2-7	CASSQVRTMDRSSYEQYF	TGCGCCAGCAGCCAAGTCCGTACCATGGACAGATCATCTTACGAGCAGTACTTC
many	TRBV30	NA	TRBJ2-7	CAWSVPPFGGYEQYF	TGTGCCTGGAGTGTACCCCCATTTGGGGGCTACGAGCAGTACTTC
few	TRBV3-1	NA	TRBJ2-7	CASSRLVGHEQYF	TGTGCCAGCAGCCGCCTGGTCGGACACGAGCAGTACTTC
many	TRBV10-3	TRBD2	TRBJ2-1	CAITGTSDHNEQFF	TGTGCCATCACCGGGACTAGCGACCACAATGAGCAGTTCTTC
NA	TRBV6-1	NA	TRBJ1-2	CASSKNRVGYTF	TGTGCCAGCAGTAAAAACAGGGTTGGCTACACCTTC
many	TRBV20-1	NA	TRBJ2-1	CSGSQGDVFDEQFF	TGCAGTGGATCCCAAGGGGACGTGTTTGATGAGCAGTTCTTC
NA	TRBV12-3/TRBV12-4	NA	TRBJ1-1	CASSLDGYEAFF	TGTGCCAGCAGTTTAGACGGGTATGAAGCTTTCTTT
NA	TRBV20-1	NA	TRBJ1-2	CSARDRAPGSGNYGYTF	TGCAGTGCTAGAGATCGGGCCCCAGGCTCGGGTAACTATGGCTACACCTTC
NA	TRBV3-1	TRBD1	TRBJ1-1	CASSPTGQGGAEAFF	TGTGCCAGCAGCCCTACCGGACAGGGGGGAGCTGAAGCTTTCTTT
NA	TRBV19	NA	TRBJ1-5	CASSLEDYSNQPQHF	TGTGCCAGTAGTCTCGAGGACTATAGCAATCAGCCCCAGCATTTT
many	TRBV20-1	NA	TRBJ2-7	CSARDRGHHEQYF	TGCAGTGCTAGAGATAGGGGCCACCACGAGCAGTACTTC
many	TRBV6-1	NA	TRBJ1-1	CASTEVGGFTNTEAFF	TGTGCCAGCACCGAAGTTGGGGGGTTCACGAACACTGAAGCTTTCTTT
few	TRBV6-1	TRBD2	TRBJ2-1	CASRTPGLAGSYNEQFF	TGTGCCAGCAGAACCCCCGGACTAGCGGGATCCTACAATGAGCAGTTCTTC
NA	TRBV7-9	NA	TRBJ2-7	CASSLTGSPSSYKQYF	TGTGCCAGCAGCCTAACCGGGAGCCCCAGCTCCTACAAGCAGTACTTC
many	TRBV7-9	NA	TRBJ2-3	CASSLGVGRDTDTQYF	TGTGCCAGCAGCTTAGGAGTTGGGAGAGACACAGATACGCAGTATTTT
many	TRBV5-1	NA	TRBJ1-1	CASSGNTEAFF	TGCGCCAGCAGCGGGAACACTGAAGCTTTCTTT
NA	TRBV5-6	NA	TRBJ2-2	CASRRSGLTGELFF	TGTGCCAGCAGACGATCTGGGCTCACCGGGGAGCTGTTTTTT
many	TRBV18	TRBD1	TRBJ2-1	CASSPGTGNEQFF	TGTGCCAGCAGTCCCGGGACAGGGAATGAGCAGTTCTTC
few	TRBV7-8	NA	TRBJ2-1	CASKERGSYNEQFF	TGTGCCAGCAAGGAGAGGGGCTCCTACAATGAGCAGTTCTTC
many	TRBV7-2	TRBD1	TRBJ1-1	CASSSQGQGTEAFF	TGTGCCAGCAGCTCACAGGGACAGGGCACTGAAGCTTTCTTT
many	TRBV28	TRBD2	TRBJ2-7	CASSLGGVAYEQYF	TGTGCCAGCAGTTTGGGAGGGGTGGCCTACGAGCAGTACTTC
many	TRBV12-3/TRBV12-4	TRBD2	TRBJ2-1	CASSPPGLAGYNEQFF	TGTGCCAGCAGTCCCCCGGGACTAGCGGGATACAATGAGCAGTTCTTC
many	TRBV6-1	NA	TRBJ1-1	CASSEYRGRNTEAFF	TGTGCCAGCAGTGAATACCGGGGACGGAACACTGAAGCTTTCTTT
few	TRBV4-3	NA	TRBJ1-4	CASSQGTPYRDGNEKLFF	TGCGCCAGCAGCCAAGGGACACCATACCGGGACGGTAATGAAAAACTGTTTTTT
many	TRBV6-1	NA	TRBJ2-2	CASTRHRAGELFF	TGTGCCAGCACCCGACATAGGGCCGGGGAGCTGTTTTTT
once	TRBV15	NA	TRBJ1-5	CATSREAGSDQPQHF	TGTGCCACCAGCAGAGAAGCGGGGTCCGATCAGCCCCAGCATTTT
NA	TRBV9	NA	TRBJ2-1	CASSPGLRMDEQFF	TGTGCCAGCAGCCCAGGGTTACGGATGGATGAGCAGTTCTTC
many	TRBV24-1	TRBD2	TRBJ2-3	CATSPGLASDTQYF	TGTGCCACCAGTCCGGGACTAGCGTCCGATACGCAGTATTTT
many	TRBV2	NA	TRBJ1-5	CASASTGLGNQPQHF	TGTGCCAGTGCTAGCACAGGGCTGGGCAATCAGCCCCAGCATTTT
NA	TRBV30	NA	TRBJ2-5	CAWSPLGGETQYF	TGTGCCTGGAGCCCCCTTGGAGGGGAGACCCAGTACTTC
many	TRBV27	TRBD2	TRBJ2-1	CASRPRGLAGVLFF	TGTGCCAGCAGACCAAGGGGACTAGCGGGAGTACTGTTCTTC
many	TRBV11-2	TRBD2	TRBJ2-3	CASSFSGRAQDTQYF	TGTGCCAGCAGCTTTAGCGGGAGGGCCCAAGATACGCAGTATTTT
NA	TRBV5-1	NA	TRBJ2-3	CASSPFERTDTQYF	TGCGCCAGCAGCCCCTTTGAGCGGACAGATACGCAGTATTTT